Listed below are T cell receptor beta chains from one sample, sequenced in a study of OX40 agonist ivuxolimab in advanced cancers. Clones were sequenced by immunoSEQ multiplex PCR, and TCRdb holds only the in-frame ones, with some missing. The data hold more than 55,000 clones, with roughly 89% observed a single time. This material consisted of CD4+ or CD8+ T cells sorted from blood, taken in a trial of the OX40 agonist ivuxolimab. The receptors were sampled from an adult with an advanced solid tumor such as melanoma, head and neck, liver or kidney cancer. The CDR3 runs from the conserved cysteine through the conserved F or W. The order of the fields is CDR3 DNA, CDR3 protein, D gene, V gene, CDR3 length, J gene, clone size. A D gene is named only where the DNA matches it firmly. Only some rows state a clone size, as once, few, many or a class for expanded clones.

TGTGCCAGCAGCCAAGATCGTGGCAGGCAAGAGACCCAGTACTTC,CASSQDRGRQETQYF,NA,TRBV14,15,TRBJ2-5,once
TGTGCCAGTTCTCGGGACAGAAGTGAAAAACTGTTTTTT,CASSRDRSEKLFF,TRBD1,TRBV19,13,TRBJ1-4,NA
TGCGCCAGCAGCCAAGATCAGAGTTATTGGAACTATAATTCACCCCTCCACTTT,CASSQDQSYWNYNSPLHF,NA,TRBV4-1,18,TRBJ1-6,NA
TGTGCCAGCAGCCATAGGGAACTAACCCTCCACTTT,CASSHRELTLHF,NA,TRBV7-2,12,TRBJ1-6,NA
TGCAGCGTAGCCCAACAGGGACAAGAGACCCAGTACTTC,CSVAQQGQETQYF,NA,TRBV29-1,13,TRBJ2-5,NA
TGTGCCAGCAGCTTAGTCGGCCAGGCACATACGCAGTATTTT,CASSLVGQAHTQYF,NA,TRBV7-9,14,TRBJ2-3,NA
TGCAGCGTTCTCTCCCTAGCCAAAAACATTCAGTACTTC,CSVLSLAKNIQYF,NA,TRBV29-1,13,TRBJ2-4,NA
TGTGCCAGCAGTTTTTCTGGACAGGGGGGAACCGGGGAGCTGTTTTTT,CASSFSGQGGTGELFF,TRBD1,TRBV28,16,TRBJ2-2,NA
TGTGCCAGCAGTTACTCACCGGGACAGGCCCTTGTCAAGCAGTACTTC,CASSYSPGQALVKQYF,TRBD1,TRBV6-5,16,TRBJ2-7,NA
TGTGCCAGCCCCAATGAAAAACTGTTTTTT,CASPNEKLFF,NA,TRBV7-2,10,TRBJ1-4,NA
TGTGCCACAAGACTGGGAAACACCGGGGAGCTGTTTTTT,CATRLGNTGELFF,NA,TRBV15,13,TRBJ2-2,NA
TGCGCCAGCAGCTTGGCCGCGGGCGACCAATACGAGCAGTACTTC,CASSLAAGDQYEQYF,NA,TRBV5-1,15,TRBJ2-7,NA
TGTGCCAGCAACCCGGGACAGGGGTCATGGGAGCAGTACTTC,CASNPGQGSWEQYF,TRBD1,TRBV6-6,14,TRBJ2-7,NA
TGTGCCAGCAGTTTCATAGGAGACTATGGCTACACCTTC,CASSFIGDYGYTF,NA,TRBV6-5,13,TRBJ1-2,NA
TGTGCCACCAGCGAGGACAGGGGGAATCAGCCCCAGCATTTT,CATSEDRGNQPQHF,TRBD1,TRBV15,14,TRBJ1-5,NA
TGTGCCAGCAGCCAAGATCGGACAGGAAGCTCTGGAAACACCATATATTTT,CASSQDRTGSSGNTIYF,TRBD1,TRBV4-2,17,TRBJ1-3,NA
TGTGCCAGCAGTGCGGACAGCCGTGGGGAAAAACTGTTTTTT,CASSADSRGEKLFF,NA,TRBV6-1,14,TRBJ1-4,NA
TGTGCCAGCAGCTTAGCGACAGGGAGGTACACTGAAGCTTTCTTT,CASSLATGRYTEAFF,TRBD1,TRBV11-2,15,TRBJ1-1,NA
TGTGCCATCAGTGGCGGGACAGGCGGGAACACTGAAGCTTTCTTT,CAISGGTGGNTEAFF,TRBD1,TRBV10-3,15,TRBJ1-1,NA
TGTGCCAGCAAGGGGCGCCAGTACGATACGCAGTATTTT,CASKGRQYDTQYF,NA,TRBV28,13,TRBJ2-3,NA
TGTGCCAGCAGTTTATCTCCGGGGGCAGCTTCCAACACTGAAGCTTTCTTT,CASSLSPGAASNTEAFF,NA,TRBV28,17,TRBJ1-1,NA
TGTGCCACCAAAAGGACTCAACCTACCGGGGAGCTGTTTTTT,CATKRTQPTGELFF,NA,TRBV19,14,TRBJ2-2,NA
TGTGCCAGCTCAGCAATTAATGAAAAACTGTTTTTT,CASSAINEKLFF,NA,TRBV18,12,TRBJ1-4,NA
TGCGCCAGCAGCCAAGAGTCTATGGGGGAGATCTATGGCTACACCTTC,CASSQESMGEIYGYTF,NA,TRBV4-1,16,TRBJ1-2,NA
TGTGCCAGCAGGGGGTCCCCTGGCAATCAGCCCCAGCATTTT,CASRGSPGNQPQHF,NA,TRBV6-5,14,TRBJ1-5,NA
TGTGCCATCAGTGAGGGACGAACTTTCTTT,CAISEGRTFF,NA,TRBV10-3,10,TRBJ1-1,few
TGCGCCAGCAGCTTGGCCAGGAACACCGGGGAGCTGTTTTTT,CASSLARNTGELFF,NA,TRBV5-1,14,TRBJ2-2,NA
TGTGCCGGCCTCGCGACAGGGCGGTATGGCTACACCTTC,CAGLATGRYGYTF,TRBD1,TRBV6-1,13,TRBJ1-2,NA
TGTGCCAGCGCACTAGGGTCGGGTTACGAGCAGTACTTC,CASALGSGYEQYF,NA,TRBV7-9,13,TRBJ2-7,few
TGCGCCAGCAGTCAATCGAAAAGGGACGGAGAAATCAATCAGCCCCAGCATTTT,CASSQSKRDGEINQPQHF,NA,TRBV23-1,18,TRBJ1-5,few
TGCAGCGTCGGGACAGGGGAGGGAAACACCATATATTTT,CSVGTGEGNTIYF,TRBD1,TRBV29-1,13,TRBJ1-3,NA
TGCGCCAGCAGCTCTGGACAGGCGGGAGGAGACATTCAGTACTTC,CASSSGQAGGDIQYF,NA,TRBV5-1,15,TRBJ2-4,once
TGTGCCAGCAGCTCGGGGGCGGGAGGCTACACCTTC,CASSSGAGGYTF,NA,TRBV5-4,12,TRBJ1-2,few
TGCGCCAGCAGCTTAGCAGTCGGGGGTGGTGGAGATACGCAGTATTTT,CASSLAVGGGGDTQYF,NA,TRBV5-1,16,TRBJ2-3,NA
TGCGCCAGCAGCTTGGACTACCGATACGAGCAGTACTTC,CASSLDYRYEQYF,NA,TRBV5-1,13,TRBJ2-7,NA
TGTGCCAGCAGCTTGGTAAGGGGCACCGGGGAGCTGTTTTTT,CASSLVRGTGELFF,NA,TRBV5-6,14,TRBJ2-2,once
TGTGCCAGCAGCGTAGCGGGATCGAGCTCTGGGGCCAACGTCCTGACTTTC,CASSVAGSSSGANVLTF,NA,TRBV9,17,TRBJ2-6,once
TGTGCCAGTAAGCGCCTCTCTGGGGCCAACGTCCTGACTTTC,CASKRLSGANVLTF,NA,TRBV19,14,TRBJ2-6,NA
TGTGCCAGCAGCTTAGGGACAGGGAACACCGGGGAGCTGTTTTTT,CASSLGTGNTGELFF,TRBD1,TRBV11-3,15,TRBJ2-2,NA
TGCGCCAGCAGGACGGGCCCCGATGAAAAACTGTTTTTT,CASRTGPDEKLFF,NA,TRBV5-1,13,TRBJ1-4,few
TGTGCCAGCAGCCCCGGAGGGGGGATAGCCGGGGAGCTGTTTTTT,CASSPGGGIAGELFF,NA,TRBV11-2,15,TRBJ2-2,NA
TGTGCCAGCAGCCTAATCGGAGAAAAACTGTTTTTT,CASSLIGEKLFF,NA,TRBV7-2,12,TRBJ1-4,NA
TGTGCCATACAAATGGTACAGGGACGAGATGAGCAGTTCTTC,CAIQMVQGRDEQFF,NA,TRBV2,14,TRBJ2-1,once
TGCGCCAGCAGCTCAGAAAGACAGGGGTATGGCTACACCTTC,CASSSERQGYGYTF,TRBD1,TRBV5-1,14,TRBJ1-2,NA
TGTGCCAGCAGCGACAGGGACAGGGTTCATCAGCCCCAGCATTTT,CASSDRDRVHQPQHF,TRBD1,TRBV6-1,15,TRBJ1-5,NA
TGCGCCAGCAGCTCGGGGGGGCTTGGTGAAAAACTGTTTTTT,CASSSGGLGEKLFF,NA,TRBV5-1,14,TRBJ1-4,once
TGTGCCAGCAGTTACGACGGCATCATGAACACTGAAGCTTTCTTT,CASSYDGIMNTEAFF,NA,TRBV6-5,15,TRBJ1-1,NA
TGTGCCAGCAGCCCCGGGACTGCCACAGATACGCAGTATTTT,CASSPGTATDTQYF,NA,TRBV7-3,14,TRBJ2-3,NA
TGTGCCAGCACTATGACAGGGTACGGCTATGGCTACACCTTC,CASTMTGYGYGYTF,TRBD1,TRBV5-8,14,TRBJ1-2,NA
TGTGCCACCGGGACAGGTCCGAACACTGAAGCTTTCTTT,CATGTGPNTEAFF,TRBD1,TRBV19,13,TRBJ1-1,NA
TGTGCCAGCAGCTTGTCAGCGGGAGACACTGAAGCTTTCTTT,CASSLSAGDTEAFF,NA,TRBV5-8,14,TRBJ1-1,NA
TGTGCCAGCAGCCCCGGGGCCACCGGGGGGCATACGCAGTATTTT,CASSPGATGGHTQYF,NA,TRBV11-3,15,TRBJ2-3,NA
TGTGCCAGCAGTTTACGGGGCTCCGGGGGCGAGCAGTACTTC,CASSLRGSGGEQYF,NA,TRBV27,14,TRBJ2-7,NA
TGTGCCAGCAGCCAAGAACGGGGGCTTGGCTACACCTTC,CASSQERGLGYTF,NA,TRBV4-2,13,TRBJ1-2,NA
TGTGCCAGCAGTCCCACAGGGAGAGATCAGCCCCAGCATTTT,CASSPTGRDQPQHF,NA,TRBV2,14,TRBJ1-5,NA